The TCR beta chain described here comes from a study of blood T cell repertoires in COVID-19. Using immunoSEQ multiplex PCR, the repertoire was profiled, and TCRdb retains in-frame clones only, with some absent. The sample has some 78,000 clones; 65% to 85% are singletons. The germline gives CDR1 SGHTA, CDR2 FQGNSA. V lost 5 bases and J lost 3, with 8 bases in between. The length of the CDR3 is 12 residues. The chain employs TRBV7-2 and TRBJ2-7, with no clear D. The TCR originated in a man aged 50-59 years with acute or convalescent COVID-19. Specimen: peripheral blood. CDR3 sequence (DNA): TGTGCCAGCAGCGGCGACAACTACGAGCAGTACTTC. This gives the protein CASSGDNYEQYF.